Sequencing of this T cell receptor (beta chain) was carried out in a study of OX40 agonist ivuxolimab in advanced cancers. Overall study results and limits: Expanded clones were, on average, more numerous among CD8+ T cells than CD4+. Among the lowest peripheral clonal expansion occurred in 0.1-3.0 mg/kg partial responders.

Trimming shortened V by 0 bases and J by 10 bases, and 7 bases separated the two germline ends. CDR1 and CDR2 (germline): LGHNT, FRNRAP. This CDR3 has 11 amino acids. Details on this clone: What it recognizes is unknown.

It was autoimmune disease history or systemic immunosuppression that excluded patients. The method was immunoSEQ multiplex PCR; TCRdb's version includes in-frame clones alone and lacks a portion of them. The sample has 83,000 or so clones, 65% to 90% seen once; the top ten hold approximately 2%. The chain has TRBV12-5 and TRBJ2-7; TRBD1 is a possible D gene (5 bases). The starting material was CD4+ or CD8+ T cells sorted from blood, obtained in a trial of the OX40 agonist ivuxolimab. The sequence was collected from an adult with an advanced solid tumor such as melanoma, head and neck, liver or kidney cancer. CDR3 coding DNA: TGTGCTAGTGGTTTGGTACAGGCACAGTACTTC. Protein sequence: CASGLVQAQYF.